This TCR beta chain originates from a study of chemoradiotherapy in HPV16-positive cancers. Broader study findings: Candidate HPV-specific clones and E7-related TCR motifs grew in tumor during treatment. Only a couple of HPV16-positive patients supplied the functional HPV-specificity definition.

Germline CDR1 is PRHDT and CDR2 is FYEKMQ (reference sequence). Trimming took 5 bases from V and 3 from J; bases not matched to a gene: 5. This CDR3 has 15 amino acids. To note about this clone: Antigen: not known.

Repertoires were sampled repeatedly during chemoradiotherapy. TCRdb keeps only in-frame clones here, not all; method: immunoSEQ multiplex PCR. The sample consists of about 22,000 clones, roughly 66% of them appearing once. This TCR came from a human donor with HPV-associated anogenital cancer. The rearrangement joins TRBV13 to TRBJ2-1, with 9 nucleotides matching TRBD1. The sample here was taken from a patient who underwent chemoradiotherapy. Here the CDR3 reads CASSRRTGVYNEQFF. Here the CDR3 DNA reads TGTGCCAGCAGCCGGAGGACAGGGGTCTACAATGAGCAGTTCTTC.